This TCR beta chain was sequenced in a study of post-analysis software for immune sequencing data. Overall study findings and caveats: Samples sharing a preparation batch grouped tightly together when assessed by F measure. Five or six TRBV segments were more frequent in patients than controls; TRBV5-6, TRBV5-1 and TRBV20-1 belonged to this group. Multiple sclerosis patients showed significantly lower normalized Chao1 diversity than controls did.

cDNA libraries of TCR beta carried unique molecular identifiers. In TCRdb, the PCR reads were re-called with MiXCR into one record per CDR3 protein. The table lists hundreds of thousands of distinct CDR3 sequences, 35% to 45% of them singletons. A remark on this clonotype: Its antigen remains unidentified.

V shed 1 base and J shed 0 bases, with 10 bases lying between them. Germline CDR1 reads SGHAT; CDR2 reads FQDESV (reference sequence). The CDR3 has 16 amino acids. Sequenced sample: blood. The chain uses TRBV11-1 and TRBJ2-1; TRBD1 is a possible D gene (6 bases). This TCR derives from a girl between 2 and 10 years old with multiple sclerosis. DNA for the CDR3: TGTGCCAGCAGCTTAGGGACAGACTTCTCCTACAATGAGCAGTTCTTC. Encoded protein: CASSLGTDFSYNEQFF. Looking up the rest from reference TRBV11-1 and TRBJ2-1 gives the full variable domain: EAEVAQSPRYKITEKSQAVAFWCDPISGHATLYWYRQILGQGPELLVQFQDESVVDDSQLPKDRFSAERLKGVDSTLKIQPAELGDSAMYLCASSLGTDFSYNEQFFGPGTRLTVL.